The rows below give T cell receptor beta chains drawn from one sample of a study of B cell selection in AIRE deficiency. Data came from immunoSEQ multiplex PCR; TCRdb stores just in-frame clones and leaves some out. The table lists 20,000 to 25,000 clones, less than 95% of them singletons, with roughly 2% in the top ten. Input material: Tregs sorted from PBMCs. These receptors all come from a human donor with AIRE deficiency. CDR3s leave out the opening cysteine and the closing phenylalanine or tryptophan. The D gene is left open where the match is weak.

j_call: TRBJ2-7; d_call: NA; cdr3_length: 9; v_call: TRBV6-6; cdr3_aa: ASSTSIRQY
j_call: TRBJ1-6; d_call: NA; cdr3_length: 11; v_call: TRBV25-1; cdr3_aa: ASSPGTHSPLH
j_call: TRBJ2-7; d_call: NA; cdr3_length: 13; v_call: TRBV28; cdr3_aa: ASNSPGAYTYEQY
j_call: TRBJ2-7; d_call: NA; cdr3_length: 9; v_call: TRBV11-2; cdr3_aa: ASSLNREQY
j_call: TRBJ1-4; d_call: NA; cdr3_length: 11; v_call: TRBV4-3; cdr3_aa: ASSPIGQVKLF
j_call: TRBJ2-5; d_call: TRBD1; cdr3_length: 12; v_call: TRBV19; cdr3_aa: ASSEQGARETQY
j_call: TRBJ2-2; d_call: TRBD1; cdr3_length: 16; v_call: TRBV10-3; cdr3_aa: ATGGSNRGHLNTGELF
j_call: TRBJ1-2; d_call: TRBD1; cdr3_length: 12; v_call: TRBV4-2; cdr3_aa: ASSQETGGLGYT
j_call: TRBJ2-7; d_call: NA; cdr3_length: 13; v_call: TRBV6-1; cdr3_aa: ASSEVVGYSYEQY
j_call: TRBJ2-3; d_call: TRBD2; cdr3_length: 13; v_call: TRBV5-5; cdr3_aa: ASSFSGGSTDTQY
j_call: TRBJ2-3; d_call: TRBD1; cdr3_length: 12; v_call: TRBV6-5; cdr3_aa: ASSYRGQGDTQY
j_call: TRBJ2-7; d_call: NA; cdr3_length: 12; v_call: TRBV19; cdr3_aa: ASSKGGGSYEQY
j_call: TRBJ2-7; d_call: NA; cdr3_length: 13; v_call: TRBV7-2; cdr3_aa: ASSLVWGSSYEQY
j_call: TRBJ1-6; d_call: NA; cdr3_length: 11; v_call: TRBV6-4; cdr3_aa: ASSESRDSPLH
j_call: TRBJ2-3; d_call: NA; cdr3_length: 14; v_call: TRBV7-9; cdr3_aa: ASSLVYKRRADTQY
j_call: TRBJ1-4; d_call: NA; cdr3_length: 10; v_call: TRBV10-3; cdr3_aa: AISESAEKLF
j_call: TRBJ2-7; d_call: TRBD2; cdr3_length: 14; v_call: TRBV4-2; cdr3_aa: ASSLTSGRRSYEQY
j_call: TRBJ2-3; d_call: NA; cdr3_length: 13; v_call: TRBV7-2; cdr3_aa: ASSSAGGITDTQY
j_call: TRBJ2-1; d_call: TRBD2; cdr3_length: 18; v_call: TRBV10-3; cdr3_aa: AINERGWWTSGVSYNEQF
j_call: TRBJ2-7; d_call: TRBD1; cdr3_length: 14; v_call: TRBV4-3; cdr3_aa: ASSQGSRQGRYEQY
j_call: TRBJ1-1; d_call: NA; cdr3_length: 13; v_call: TRBV6-5; cdr3_aa: ASSYYRSVGTEAF
j_call: TRBJ1-1; d_call: NA; cdr3_length: 11; v_call: TRBV7-2; cdr3_aa: ASSLGTGTEAF
j_call: TRBJ1-6; d_call: NA; cdr3_length: 9; v_call: TRBV5-8; cdr3_aa: ASSLDSPLH
j_call: TRBJ2-7; d_call: NA; cdr3_length: 11; v_call: TRBV29-1; cdr3_aa: SVEDRTTYEQY
j_call: TRBJ1-5; d_call: NA; cdr3_length: 14; v_call: TRBV27; cdr3_aa: ASSLSGAGSNQPQH
j_call: TRBJ2-1; d_call: TRBD2; cdr3_length: 18; v_call: TRBV5-4; cdr3_aa: ASTRGTSGSLTSSYNEQF
j_call: TRBJ2-3; d_call: TRBD1; cdr3_length: 13; v_call: TRBV5-5; cdr3_aa: ASSWRDRLGDTQY
j_call: TRBJ2-7; d_call: NA; cdr3_length: 12; v_call: TRBV11-3; cdr3_aa: ASCLGGGSYEQY
j_call: TRBJ2-6; d_call: TRBD1; cdr3_length: 17; v_call: TRBV7-3; cdr3_aa: ASSRDRDFVNSGANVLT
j_call: TRBJ1-1; d_call: TRBD1; cdr3_length: 13; v_call: TRBV5-1; cdr3_aa: ASSPGDSMNTEAF
j_call: TRBJ2-3; d_call: NA; cdr3_length: 9; v_call: TRBV16; cdr3_aa: ASSLTDTQY
j_call: TRBJ2-5; d_call: NA; cdr3_length: 12; v_call: TRBV5-4; cdr3_aa: ASSLRELRETQY
j_call: TRBJ2-7; d_call: NA; cdr3_length: 8; v_call: TRBV5-1; cdr3_aa: ASSFYEQY
j_call: TRBJ1-2; d_call: TRBD1; cdr3_length: 13; v_call: TRBV4-2; cdr3_aa: ASSQGDRGYYGYT
j_call: TRBJ2-7; d_call: NA; cdr3_length: 14; v_call: TRBV2; cdr3_aa: ASRAPTPLIRHEQY
j_call: TRBJ2-7; d_call: TRBD1; cdr3_length: 16; v_call: TRBV19; cdr3_aa: ASSKNHDPGQGSYEQY
j_call: TRBJ2-5; d_call: NA; cdr3_length: 11; v_call: TRBV7-2; cdr3_aa: ASSYGFQETQY
j_call: TRBJ1-2; d_call: TRBD1; cdr3_length: 13; v_call: TRBV7-2; cdr3_aa: ASSPDRALNYGYT
j_call: TRBJ2-3; d_call: NA; cdr3_length: 10; v_call: TRBV15; cdr3_aa: ATSPPGDTQY
j_call: TRBJ1-3; d_call: NA; cdr3_length: 12; v_call: TRBV15; cdr3_aa: ATSRGHSGNTIY
j_call: TRBJ2-6; d_call: NA; cdr3_length: 15; v_call: TRBV29-1; cdr3_aa: SVSGGGGPSGANVLT
j_call: TRBJ1-2; d_call: NA; cdr3_length: 11; v_call: TRBV28; cdr3_aa: ASSYVNRYGYT
j_call: TRBJ2-6; d_call: TRBD1; cdr3_length: 15; v_call: TRBV30; cdr3_aa: AWKGTGIFWAANVLT
j_call: TRBJ2-5; d_call: TRBD2; cdr3_length: 15; v_call: TRBV19; cdr3_aa: ASSGWGGLAGIETQY
j_call: TRBJ1-2; d_call: NA; cdr3_length: 10; v_call: TRBV19; cdr3_aa: ASSSWTAGYT
j_call: TRBJ2-7; d_call: TRBD1; cdr3_length: 12; v_call: TRBV5-4; cdr3_aa: ASSQKQGQDEQY